This T cell receptor beta chain was sequenced for a study of Ad26.COV2.S vaccination and SARS-CoV-2 variants. Sample treatment: roughly 18 received Ad26.COV2.S at low or high dose, single or two shots; 5 received placebo; per-sample allocation not given. On day 63 after the first injection, vaccine and placebo recipients gave samples. TCRdb's copy holds only in-frame clones and misses some; the assay was immunoSEQ multiplex PCR. The data contain over 350,000 clones, approximately 90% of them singletons. This clone has a single count. CDR1 SQVTM and CDR2 ANQGSEA come from the germline V gene. V was pared by 7 bases and J by 0 bases, with 4 bases of the junction left unmatched. The CDR3 extends over 13 amino acids.

The rearrangement links TRBV29-1 to TRBJ1-1, with 8 bases that match TRBD1. The sequence came from a person between 18 and 65 years old who received the Ad26.COV2.S COVID-19 vaccine or a placebo. The source material was peripheral blood, sampled in a trial of Ad26.COV2.S vaccine versus placebo. The CDR3, as DNA: TGCAGCGCCCAGGGGGCCTTGAACACTGAAGCTTTCTTT. Its translation is CSAQGALNTEAFF.